This TCR beta chain comes out of a study of cytomegalovirus exposure and HLA in healthy donors. CDR3 length: 15 amino acids. CDR1 and CDR2 (germline): SNHLY, FYNNEI. J gave up 2 bases and V 6 bases, and 6 bases lay outside the gene matches. In the PCR, 60 Vbeta and 13 Jbeta primers were used. Under the authors' procedure: As a later analysis found, there were approximately 80 million unique TCR beta chains, of which 8.5 million to 14 million were shared. Sequencing used immunoSEQ multiplex PCR; TCRdb keeps in-frame clones, though not all of them. The V and J calls and clone size come from that table; D and trimming were worked out from the DNA. The sample has 77,000 or so clones; 60% to 80% are singletons.

Material for sequencing was PBMCs. The chain couples TRBV2 to TRBJ2-7; the match to TRBD1 covers 11 bases. This clonotype was obtained from a woman aged 40 to 55 in good health and CMV-seronegative. The CDR3 bases are TGTGCCAGCAGAGTTCCGGGACAGGGGGCCTACGAGCAGTACTTC. Protein product: CASRVPGQGAYEQYF.